These 20 T cell receptor beta chains came from one sample sequenced in a study of beta chain features in type 1 diabetes. Every isolated RNA sample was fully reverse transcribed, so sequencing captured expressed TCRB transcripts. Clones were sequenced by immunoSEQ multiplex PCR, and TCRdb holds only the in-frame ones, with some missing. The sample lists tens of thousands of clones; roughly 31% were seen once. The sequenced sample consisted of stem cell memory CD4+ T cells from blood. These receptor sequences come from a woman younger than 35 in good health.

CDR3 DNA sequence: TGTGCCACCATGGGGGGTTGGGGAGGGCATGAGCAGTTCTTC. This sequence encodes CATMGGWGGHEQFF. The chain links TRBV19 to TRBJ2-1, with 7 bases matching TRBD2. Germline CDR1 and CDR2: LNHDA and SQIVND (reference sequence). The CDR3 loop spans 14 amino acids. The V and J ends lost 10 bases and 8 bases, in that order; junction bases with no gene match: 14.

In regard to this clone: One end of the junction is discordant with germline, which a read error may explain. The chain employs TRBV20-1 and TRBJ1-1, with D hard to call. This CDR3 is built from 10 residues. CDR1 is DFQATT, CDR2 SNEGSKA, per germline (reference sequence). CDR3 nucleotides: TGCAGTCTTCGACAACTCCATCCCACCTTT. It specifies CSLRQLHPTF.

The sample holds a few counts of this clone. This sequence joins TRBV7-9 and TRBJ2-1; 8 bases agree with TRBD1. Germline V gives CDR1 SEHNR, CDR2 FQNEAQ (reference sequence). The trim removed 6 bases at V and 4 bases at J, leaving 8 bases unmatched. CDR3 length: 15 residues. The CDR3 region has the DNA TGTGCCAGCAGTTCCCAGGGGGCGTTATACAATGAGCAGTTCTTC. Protein: CASSSQGALYNEQFF.

The V gene is TRBV7-8, the J gene TRBJ2-3, with TRBD2 matching over 10 bases. The germline CDR1 and CDR2 sequences are SGHVS and FQNEAQ. V shed 5 bases, J shed 6 bases, and the junction held 11 bases outside the gene matches. The CDR3 runs to 16 residues. CDR3 region: CASSQGLADTRDTQYF. DNA of the CDR3: TGTGCCAGCAGCCAAGGACTAGCGGATACGAGGGATACGCAGTATTTT.

J is TRBJ1-2 and V is TRBV7-2; 7 nucleotides align to TRBD1. Germline assignment: CDR1 SGHTA and CDR2 FQGNSA. The CDR3 contains 14 residues. V trimming: 2 bases; J trimming: 8 bases; junction bases outside the gene matches: 8. CDR3 sequence (DNA): TGTGCCAGCAGCTTACGGCAGGGGGATCGCGGCTACACCTTC. Encoded protein: CASSLRQGDRGYTF.

V usage is TRBV7-9 and J usage is TRBJ2-5; 7 nucleotides align to TRBD2. The junction had 5 bases not matched to a gene; V was cut back by 4 bases and J by 3 bases. CDR3 length: 14 amino acids. Germline CDR1 and CDR2: SEHNR and FQNEAQ (reference sequence). For the CDR3, the DNA is TGTGCCAGCAGCTACTGGGGGAGGGAAGAGACCCAGTACTTC. Encoded protein: CASSYWGREETQYF.

This clone was detected a few times. This chain links TRBV18 with TRBJ1-1; D may be TRBD1 (5 bases). V lost 6 bases and J lost 4, with 12 bases in between. The CDR3 sequence is 13 residues long. Per germline, CDR1 KGHSH and CDR2 LQKENI. Here the CDR3 DNA reads TGTGCCAGCTCCGATGACGGGGGCACTGAAGCTTTCTTT. Encoded protein: CASSDDGGTEAFF.

This chain uses TRBV6-5 with TRBJ1-1; 7 nucleotides align to TRBD1. In germline, CDR1 is MNHEY, CDR2 SVGAGI. V was pared by 2 bases and J by 6 bases, with 12 bases of the junction left unmatched. The CDR3 length is 16 residues. CDR3 region: CASSYTGAGRRSEAFF. CDR3 DNA: TGTGCCAGCAGTTACACAGGGGCCGGACGAAGATCTGAAGCTTTCTTT.

V and J are TRBV10-3 and TRBJ1-1; possible D gene TRBD1, 5 bases. This CDR3 region has 13 residues. CDR1 ENHRY and CDR2 SYGVKD come from the germline V gene. Between the trimmed V and J ends, which lost 6 bases and 4 bases, there was a span of 12 bases. CDR3 region: CAIRTQGITEAFF. For the CDR3, the DNA is TGTGCCATCAGGACCCAGGGTATCACTGAAGCTTTCTTT.

The genes are TRBV7-2 and TRBJ2-4, with D perhaps matching TRBD1 (5 bases). Trimming shortened V by 1 base and J by 3 bases, and 10 bases separated the two germline ends. The germline CDR1 and CDR2 sequences are SGHTA and FQGNSA. This CDR3 has 15 residues. For the CDR3, the DNA is TGTGCCAGCAGCTTAGTCCGGCAGGGCAAAAACATTCAGTACTTC. Its translation is CASSLVRQGKNIQYF.

This chain joins TRBV6-1 and TRBJ2-1; 8 nucleotides agree with TRBD2. Trimming cost V 4 bases and J 8 bases; bases outside gene matches: 16. The CDR3 runs 17 residues. Germline V gene data show CDR1 as MNHNS and CDR2 as SASEGT. The CDR3 DNA follows: TGTGCCAGCAGTGGGTGGAGAGGCGGGGGGCCCCCGGATGAGCAGTTCTTC. Amino acid sequence: CASSGWRGGGPPDEQFF.

The chain combines TRBV28 with TRBJ2-7; 7 nucleotides line up with TRBD2. J gave up 0 bases and V 8 bases, and 4 bases lay outside the gene matches. The CDR3 runs 13 residues. CDR1 is MDHEN and CDR2 is SYDVKM in the germline V gene. CDR3 bases: TGTGCCAGCCGAAGCGGGATCTCCTACGAGCAGTACTTC. Its translation is CASRSGISYEQYF.

The chain has TRBV6-1 and TRBJ1-4; 7 bases map to TRBD1. CDR3 length equals 13 residues. Germline CDR1 reads MNHNS; CDR2 reads SASEGT. J gave up 5 bases and V 8 bases, and 5 bases lay outside the gene matches. DNA of the CDR3: TGTGCCAGCCGACAGGGCTCGAATGAAAAACTGTTTTTT. Protein sequence: CASRQGSNEKLFF.

This clone was observed a few times. This chain uses TRBV30 with TRBJ1-2, with D possibly being TRBD1 (5 bases). This CDR3 comprises 11 residues. V was shortened by 5 bases and J by 3 bases, with 7 bases between the two germline ends. Per the germline V gene, CDR1 is GTSNPN and CDR2 is SVGIG (reference sequence). The CDR3 here is CAWGRDYGYTF. In nucleotides, the CDR3 is TGTGCCTGGGGCAGGGACTATGGCTACACCTTC.

This sequence joins TRBV14 and TRBJ2-5; D is possibly TRBD1 (7 bases). The J call is uncertain, as TRBJ2-7 better fits the DNA end. The CDR3 spans 15 residues. Germline V lookup: CDR1 SGHDN, CDR2 FVKESK. This CDR3 is CASSPSRGASYEQYF. Written as DNA, the CDR3 is TGTGCCAGCAGCCCCTCCAGGGGGGCCTCCTACGAGCAGTACTTC.

This chain uses TRBV19 with TRBJ1-2; 7 bases align to TRBD1. Germline V gene data show CDR1 as LNHDA and CDR2 as SQIVND (reference sequence). CDR3 length: 12 residues. V lost 4 bases, J lost 13 bases, and 9 bases stayed unmatched. In DNA, the CDR3 is TGTGCCAGTAGTACCCGACAGGGTGTTACCACCTTC. Protein: CASSTRQGVTTF. The full variable domain, rest sourced from reference TRBV19 and TRBJ1-2, is DGGITQSPKYLFRKEGQNVTLSCEQNLNHDAMYWYRQDPGQGLRLIYYSQIVNDFQKGDIAEGYSVSREKKESFPLTVTSAQKNPTAFYLCASSTRQGVTTFGSGTRLTVV.

The V call is TRBV30, the J call TRBJ1-2; D might be TRBD1 (6 bases). V was cut by 4 bases and J by 1 base, with 25 bases left in between. CDR3 size: 18 residues. CDR1 is GTSNPN and CDR2 is SVGIG in the germline V gene (reference sequence). CDR3 coding DNA: TGTGCCTGGATCCGTGGCAGGGCAGGGGAAAATTTTAACTATGGCTACACCTTC. Its translation: CAWIRGRAGENFNYGYTF.

This clone was seen only a few times. The chain has TRBV30 and TRBJ2-7, with 10 bases lining up with TRBD2. The length of the CDR3 is 16 residues. CDR1 and CDR2 from the germline V gene are GTSNPN and SVGIG (reference sequence). V shed 0 bases and J 3 bases; nucleotides not matched to a gene: 8. CDR3 protein: CAWSVSRLAGSYEQYF. The DNA for the CDR3 is TGTGCCTGGAGTGTTTCGAGACTAGCGGGTAGCTACGAGCAGTACTTC. The complete variable domain, with remaining parts taken from reference TRBV30 and TRBJ2-7, reads SQTIHQWPATLVQPVGSPLSLECTVEGTSNPNLYWYRQAAGRGLQLLFYSVGIGQISSEVPQNLSASRPQDRQFILSSKKLLLSDSGFYLCAWSVSRLAGSYEQYFGPGTRLTVT.

The table lists this clone with a few counts. This rearrangement joins TRBV19 to TRBJ1-1; possible D gene TRBD1, 5 bases. Deletions cut 5 bases from V and 4 bases from J, with 14 bases between. This CDR3 is built from 14 residues. CDR1 LNHDA and CDR2 SQIVND come from the germline V gene (reference sequence). CDR3 protein: CASSQIRVGTEAFF. The CDR3 nucleotides read TGTGCCAGTAGTCAAATCAGGGTAGGCACTGAAGCTTTCTTT.

This clone was observed a handful of times. The J gene is TRBJ2-7, the V gene TRBV4-1, with 8 positions matching TRBD1. The CDR3 extends over 16 amino acids. Losses at the gene ends were 1 base for V and 6 bases for J; bases not matched to a gene: 11. Germline CDR1 is MGHRA and CDR2 is YSYEKL. The CDR3 DNA is TGCGCCAGCAGCCAAGGTCTACCCAGGGGGCTTTCCGAGCAGTACTTC. Amino acids: CASSQGLPRGLSEQYF.